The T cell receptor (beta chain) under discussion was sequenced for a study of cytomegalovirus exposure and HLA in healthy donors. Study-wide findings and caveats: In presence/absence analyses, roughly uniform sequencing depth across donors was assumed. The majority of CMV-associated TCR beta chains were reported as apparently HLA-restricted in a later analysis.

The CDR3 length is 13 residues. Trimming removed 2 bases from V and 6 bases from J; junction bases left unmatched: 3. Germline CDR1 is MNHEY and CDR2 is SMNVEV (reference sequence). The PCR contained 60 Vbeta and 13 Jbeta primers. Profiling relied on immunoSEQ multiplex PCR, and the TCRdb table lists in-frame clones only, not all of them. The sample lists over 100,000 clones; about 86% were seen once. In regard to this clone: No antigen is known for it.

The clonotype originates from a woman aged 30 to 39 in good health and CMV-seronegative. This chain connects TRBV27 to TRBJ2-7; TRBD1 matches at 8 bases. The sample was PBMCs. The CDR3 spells CASSLTTGVEQYF. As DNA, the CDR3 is TGTGCCAGCAGTTTAACGACAGGGGTCGAGCAGTACTTC.